The clone carrying this TCR beta chain was recorded once. Its antigen remains unidentified. From germline, CDR1 is LNHDA and CDR2 SQIVND (reference sequence). The CDR3 has 15 amino acids. V was shortened by 4 bases and J by 0 bases, with 11 bases between the two germline ends. MiXCR was run by TCRdb on the reads, yielding one entry per CDR3 protein. The profile covers 650,000 to 900,000 distinct CDR3 sequences, with roughly 33% appearing a single time and 9.5% to 15% taken by the ten largest. The data stem from a study of T cell repertoires in cytomegalovirus infection. In the study overall: HLA-B-restricted CMV epitopes that are well studied were used alongside recently identified HLA-C-restricted ones. Indications came from public TCR beta signatures; they pointed to CMV infection and to a matching HLA type.

Study-level points and caveats: The study found HLA-C-restricted CMV-specific TCR beta clonotypes dominating the ex vivo response. Public TCR beta family frequency separated CMV-and-HLA carriers, including in an independent cohort.

The receptor's source is a human donor in good health (CMV status not recorded). Some clones in this sample may be carry-over from other donors' samples. Sample: cultured CD8+ T cells from PBMCs, taken from culture after CMV antigen stimulation. The genes are TRBV19 and TRBJ2-3, with D unresolved. The CDR3, as DNA: TGTGCCAGTAGTACCCGAGGCCCTAGCACAGATACGCAGTATTTT. Its protein is CASSTRGPSTDTQYF.